A selection of T cell receptor beta chains follows, all from one sample in a study of naive and memory T cell subsets. TCRdb re-analysed the 5' RACE reads in MiXCR, keeping a single row per CDR3 protein. The table has approximately 24,000 distinct CDR3 sequences, under 30% seen once. The receptors derive from a female donor in good health. Each CDR3 is given with its conserved first and last residue. A D gene is named only where the DNA matches it firmly. Only some rows state a clone size, as once, few, many or a class for expanded clones.

v_gene,j_gene,abundance,d_gene,CDR3aa,CDR3nt
TRBV29-1,TRBJ2-3,-,-,CSVEDGGTDTQYF,TGCAGCGTTGAAGATGGAGGGACAGATACGCAGTATTTT
TRBV20-1,TRBJ1-1,many,-,CSARAAAGSGDTEAFF,TGCAGTGCTAGAGCCGCCGCCGGATCGGGGGACACTGAAGCTTTCTTT
TRBV7-2,TRBJ1-1,-,TRBD1,CASSLVGTGNTEAFF,TGTGCCAGCAGCTTAGTAGGGACAGGGAACACTGAAGCTTTCTTT
TRBV20-1,TRBJ2-1,-,TRBD1,CSARSTGAIFYNEQFF,TGCAGTGCTAGAAGTACAGGGGCCATTTTCTACAATGAGCAGTTCTTC
TRBV5-6,TRBJ1-2,once,-,CASSMPDLDYGYTF,TGTGCCAGCAGCATGCCAGATCTGGACTATGGCTACACCTTC
TRBV7-2,TRBJ2-7,many,TRBD2,CASSWGLGTSGRAEIYEQYF,TGTGCCAGCAGCTGGGGCCTTGGGACTAGCGGGAGGGCTGAGATCTACGAGCAGTACTTC
TRBV5-1,TRBJ1-1,-,-,CASSSPGGGGTEAFF,TGCGCCAGCAGCTCCCCGGGGGGGGGTGGCACTGAAGCTTTCTTT
TRBV7-2,TRBJ2-7,medium-sized,-,CASTSVVTYEQYF,TGTGCCAGCACCTCTGTTGTCACCTACGAGCAGTACTTC
TRBV20-1,TRBJ2-7,many,TRBD2,CSATEMGLAGPSSYEQYF,TGCAGTGCTACCGAGATGGGACTAGCGGGGCCAAGCTCCTACGAGCAGTACTTC
TRBV29-1,TRBJ2-1,-,TRBD2,CSVIAGGRNEQFF,TGCAGCGTCATAGCGGGAGGGAGGAATGAGCAGTTCTTC
TRBV10-2,TRBJ1-1,-,-,CASSFGTGRSTEAFF,TGCGCCAGCAGTTTCGGGACGGGACGTTCCACTGAAGCTTTCTTT
TRBV7-2,TRBJ2-4,medium-sized,-,CASSFLASKNIQYF,TGTGCCAGCAGCTTTCTAGCGAGTAAAAACATTCAGTACTTC
TRBV6-2/TRBV6-3,TRBJ2-7,many,-,CASSYPGEALYEQYF,TGTGCCAGCAGTTACCCAGGGGAAGCCCTCTACGAGCAGTACTTC
TRBV19,TRBJ1-5,many,-,CASSIRDIYNQPQHF,TGTGCCAGTAGTATCCGGGATATCTATAATCAGCCCCAGCATTTT
TRBV6-5,TRBJ2-7,few,TRBD2,CASRSTSGRVYEQYF,TGTGCCAGCAGATCGACTAGCGGGAGGGTATACGAGCAGTACTTT
TRBV5-1,TRBJ1-2,few,TRBD1,CASSSGTGGVRGYTF,TGCGCCAGCAGCTCAGGGACAGGGGGCGTACGTGGCTACACCTTC
TRBV7-2,TRBJ2-3,medium-sized,-,CASSSGYTDTQYF,TGTGCCAGCAGCTCAGGGTACACAGATACGCAGTATTTT
TRBV27,TRBJ1-1,few,TRBD1,CASSPLKDREAFF,TGTGCCAGCAGTCCGTTGAAGGACAGGGAAGCTTTCTTT
TRBV20-1,TRBJ2-1,-,-,CSARDQFYEQFF,TGCAGTGCTAGAGATCAGTTTTATGAGCAGTTCTTC
TRBV20-1,TRBJ2-1,few,TRBD2,CSASGTSGSDEQFF,TGCAGTGCCTCCGGGACTAGCGGGAGTGATGAGCAGTTCTTC
TRBV20-1,TRBJ2-2,many,-,CSARDSRAGTGELFF,TGCAGTGCTAGAGATAGTAGGGCCGGGACCGGGGAGCTGTTTTTT
TRBV12-3/TRBV12-4,TRBJ2-2,medium-sized,TRBD1,CASSPGQMNTGELFF,TGTGCCAGCAGTCCGGGACAGATGAACACCGGGGAGCTGTTTTTT
TRBV7-3,TRBJ2-1,-,-,CASSLGGGNNEQFF,TGTGCCAGCAGCTTAGGAGGGGGGAACAATGAGCAGTTCTTC
TRBV29-1,TRBJ1-1,few,-,CSVEDTGIASTEAFF,TGCAGCGTTGAAGATACAGGGATCGCGAGCACTGAAGCTTTCTTT
TRBV7-9,TRBJ2-7,-,-,CASSLGASNEQYF,TGTGCCAGCAGCCTAGGGGCTAGCAACGAGCAGTACTTC
TRBV20-1,TRBJ2-3,few,-,CSASDDMADTQYF,TGCAGTGCTAGCGATGATATGGCAGATACGCAGTATTTT
TRBV5-1,TRBJ2-3,-,-,CASTLSRGTDTQYF,TGCGCCAGCACCCTTTCTCGGGGAACAGATACGCAGTATTTT
TRBV29-1,TRBJ2-6,-,-,CSATSGANVLTF,TGCAGCGCGACCTCTGGGGCCAACGTCCTGACTTTC
TRBV7-2,TRBJ2-7,few,-,CASSSRSRLGEQYF,TGTGCCAGCAGCTCCAGGAGTCGACTCGGCGAGCAGTACTTC
TRBV10-3,TRBJ2-7,-,TRBD2,CAISESAGTSYREQYF,TGTGCCATCAGTGAGTCGGCGGGGACTAGCTATCGGGAGCAGTACTTC
TRBV30,TRBJ2-5,many,TRBD2,CAWSVLASGGQETQYF,TGTGCCTGGAGTGTACTGGCTAGCGGGGGACAAGAGACCCAGTACTTC
TRBV5-1,TRBJ1-2,-,TRBD1,CASSPDRNYGYTF,TGCGCCAGCAGCCCGGACAGGAACTATGGCTACACCTTC
TRBV4-1,TRBJ1-2,medium-sized,-,CASSQVPADYGYTF,TGCGCCAGCAGCCAAGTCCCTGCTGACTATGGCTACACCTTC
TRBV29-1,TRBJ1-2,few,-,CSVEDTTGALSGYTF,TGCAGCGTTGAAGACACGACGGGGGCTTTATCCGGCTACACCTTC
TRBV9,TRBJ2-3,-,-,CASSVDRRTDTQYF,TGTGCCAGCAGCGTAGACCGGAGGACAGATACGCAGTATTTT